This is a list of T cell receptor beta chains from one sample in a study of preoperative IRX-2 immunotherapy in early breast cancer. Using immunoSEQ multiplex PCR, the repertoire was profiled, and TCRdb retains in-frame clones only, with some absent. Here the sample spans some 99,000 clones, 80% to 90% being singletons. Specimen: tumor tissue, collected after IRX-2 immunotherapy. These receptors were obtained from a human donor with breast cancer. CDR3s leave out the opening cysteine and the closing phenylalanine or tryptophan. A D gene is named only where the DNA matches it firmly.

V: TRBV5-1; J: TRBJ2-3; D: TRBD2; CDR3: ASSLVSAGGPIDTQY
V: TRBV19; J: TRBJ2-1; D: .; CDR3: ASSRRKGENNEQF
V: TRBV11-3; J: TRBJ2-3; D: TRBD1; CDR3: ASSPQGKSTDTQY
V: TRBV6-8; J: TRBJ2-1; D: TRBD1; CDR3: ASSYQGANEQF
V: TRBV19; J: TRBJ2-7; D: TRBD2; CDR3: AAGGAGPHNSYEQY
V: TRBV30; J: TRBJ2-7; D: .; CDR3: AWSSNPNRFPQY
V: TRBV11-3; J: TRBJ2-1; D: TRBD1; CDR3: ASTYRGNYNEQF
V: TRBV6-4; J: TRBJ2-7; D: .; CDR3: AIRPRVGHEQY
V: TRBV5-1; J: TRBJ1-1; D: TRBD1; CDR3: ASSGDTGGGGTEAF
V: TRBV7-2; J: TRBJ1-5; D: .; CDR3: ASTTTPNQPQH
V: TRBV5-1; J: TRBJ2-7; D: .; CDR3: ASSKAPGSLEYEQY
V: TRBV27; J: TRBJ2-1; D: .; CDR3: ASSLSGTVYNEQF
V: TRBV5-1; J: TRBJ2-7; D: .; CDR3: ASSPVSGVANYEQY
V: TRBV18; J: TRBJ1-4; D: .; CDR3: ASSPLVLSTNEKLF
V: TRBV29-1; J: TRBJ2-5; D: .; CDR3: SVVFLAQETQY
V: TRBV29-1; J: TRBJ2-5; D: .; CDR3: SVDRKGQGETQY
V: TRBV25-1; J: TRBJ2-4; D: TRBD1; CDR3: ASSEGQGADIQY
V: TRBV18; J: TRBJ1-4; D: TRBD1; CDR3: ASSPADRGLTNEKLF
V: TRBV5-1; J: TRBJ2-3; D: .; CDR3: ASSLGIPTDTQY
V: TRBV19; J: TRBJ2-1; D: TRBD2; CDR3: ASSILSGVSYNEQF
V: TRBV7-7; J: TRBJ1-5; D: .; CDR3: ASSLEGGGNNQPQH
V: TRBV10-3; J: TRBJ2-4; D: .; CDR3: AISEDKNIQY
V: TRBV29-1; J: TRBJ2-7; D: .; CDR3: SVEVPASYEQY
V: TRBV1; J: TRBJ2-1; D: .; CDR3: ASSQESGTSVNEQF
V: TRBV7-8; J: TRBJ1-4; D: TRBD1; CDR3: ASSLVFSRGATNEKLF
V: TRBV6-8; J: TRBJ1-1; D: TRBD1; CDR3: ASSYSLGTGVGSEAF
V: TRBV11-3; J: TRBJ2-5; D: .; CDR3: ASSNEPTVKETQY
V: TRBV9; J: TRBJ1-4; D: .; CDR3: ASSPPTWQSNEKLF
V: TRBV18; J: TRBJ1-4; D: .; CDR3: ASSLYYRERTATNEKLF
V: TRBV30; J: TRBJ2-1; D: .; CDR3: AWRGLSSYNEQF
V: TRBV5-1; J: TRBJ1-2; D: TRBD1; CDR3: ASRQFGTEIYGYT
V: TRBV18; J: TRBJ1-2; D: .; CDR3: ASSPRDHYGYT
V: TRBV5-1; J: TRBJ1-2; D: TRBD1; CDR3: ASSGGQGDGGYT
V: TRBV10-1; J: TRBJ2-1; D: .; CDR3: ASSEDTNEQF
V: TRBV14; J: TRBJ2-7; D: TRBD2; CDR3: ASSQRLAGAYEQY
V: TRBV6-8; J: TRBJ2-7; D: .; CDR3: ASSYSIQPDYEQY
V: TRBV6-7; J: TRBJ1-6; D: .; CDR3: ASSYPSGNYNSPLH
V: TRBV30; J: TRBJ1-5; D: .; CDR3: AWSPQMNQPQH
V: TRBV18; J: TRBJ2-1; D: TRBD2; CDR3: ASVGGFGGNEQF
V: TRBV11-3; J: TRBJ2-1; D: TRBD1; CDR3: ASSFRDRGRNEQF
V: TRBV12-5; J: TRBJ2-1; D: TRBD2; CDR3: ASGLGLAGDLYNEQF
V: TRBV28; J: TRBJ1-3; D: .; CDR3: ASGSNGIGNTIY
V: TRBV4-1; J: TRBJ2-3; D: TRBD2; CDR3: ASSQDLSGRYGDTQY
V: TRBV11-3; J: TRBJ2-2; D: .; CDR3: ASSFWEIGGELF
V: TRBV18; J: TRBJ2-2; D: .; CDR3: ASSPSNGAGELF
V: TRBV6-8; J: TRBJ1-5; D: .; CDR3: ASSYSFIGSNQPQH
V: TRBV27; J: TRBJ2-1; D: TRBD2; CDR3: ASSGGGVVYNEQF
V: TRBV6-8; J: TRBJ1-1; D: TRBD1; CDR3: ASSATGDWTEAF
V: TRBV6-8; J: TRBJ2-7; D: .; CDR3: ASSDSLGGEQY
V: TRBV27; J: TRBJ2-7; D: .; CDR3: ASSTPGLSYEQY
V: TRBV5-1; J: TRBJ2-2; D: .; CDR3: ASRAGLGGFGELF
V: TRBV30; J: TRBJ1-3; D: TRBD1; CDR3: AWSYPGQGAGNTIY
V: TRBV28; J: TRBJ1-2; D: .; CDR3: ASSPGARMFGYT
V: TRBV30; J: TRBJ2-7; D: TRBD1; CDR3: AWGETGGLYEQY
V: TRBV29-1; J: TRBJ1-1; D: .; CDR3: SVEDRVLNTEAF
V: TRBV12-5; J: TRBJ2-1; D: TRBD2; CDR3: ASGLGRGTYNEQF
V: TRBV6-8; J: TRBJ2-1; D: TRBD2; CDR3: AGGRNYNEQF